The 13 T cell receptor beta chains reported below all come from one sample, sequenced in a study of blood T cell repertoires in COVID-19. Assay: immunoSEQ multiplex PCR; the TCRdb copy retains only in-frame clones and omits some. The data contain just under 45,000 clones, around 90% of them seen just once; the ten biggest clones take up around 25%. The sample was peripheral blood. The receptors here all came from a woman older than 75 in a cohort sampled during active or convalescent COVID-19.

CDR3 nucleotide sequence: TGTGCCAGCAGGGGGCTCGTTCTTAGCAATCAGCCCCAGCATTTT. Translated, it gives CASRGLVLSNQPQHF. The V gene is TRBV2, the J gene TRBJ1-5; a weak D match, TRBD1 (5 bases). CDR3 length: 15 residues. Germline CDR1 is SNHLY and CDR2 is FYNNEI. V was shortened by 6 bases and J by 0 bases, with 12 bases between the two germline ends.

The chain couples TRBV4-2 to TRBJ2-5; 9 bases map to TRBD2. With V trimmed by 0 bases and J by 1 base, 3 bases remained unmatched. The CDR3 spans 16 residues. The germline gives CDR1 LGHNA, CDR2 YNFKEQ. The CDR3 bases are TGTGCCAGCAGCCAAGAGACTAGCGGTCTCCAAGAGACCCAGTACTTC. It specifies CASSQETSGLQETQYF.

For the CDR3, the DNA is TGTGCCAGCAGCTTGCCGGGGGGCACAGATACGCAGTATTTT. This translates into CASSLPGGTDTQYF. The gene calls are TRBV7-9 and TRBJ2-3, with a possible D match to TRBD2 (6 bases). Between the trimmed V and J ends, which lost 3 bases and 1 base, there was a span of 8 bases. CDR3 size: 14 residues. Germline-derived CDR1 and CDR2 are SEHNR and FQNEAQ (reference sequence).

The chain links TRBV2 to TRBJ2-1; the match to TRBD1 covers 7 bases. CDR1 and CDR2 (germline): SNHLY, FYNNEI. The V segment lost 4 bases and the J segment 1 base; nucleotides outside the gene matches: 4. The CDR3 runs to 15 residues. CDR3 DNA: TGTGCCAGCAGTGGCCGGGGACAGTCCTACAATGAGCAGTTCTTC. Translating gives CASSGRGQSYNEQFF. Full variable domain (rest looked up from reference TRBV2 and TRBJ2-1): EPEVTQTPSHQVTQMGQEVILRCVPISNHLYFYWYRQILGQKVEFLVSFYNNEISEKSEIFDDQFSVERPDGSNFTLKIRSTKLEDSAMYFCASSGRGQSYNEQFFGPGTRLTVL.

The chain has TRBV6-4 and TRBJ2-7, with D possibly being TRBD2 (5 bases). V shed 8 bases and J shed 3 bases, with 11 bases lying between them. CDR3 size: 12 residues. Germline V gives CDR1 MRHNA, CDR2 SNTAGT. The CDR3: CASLREFYEQYF. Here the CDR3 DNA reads TGTGCCAGCCTCCGGGAATTCTACGAGCAGTACTTC.

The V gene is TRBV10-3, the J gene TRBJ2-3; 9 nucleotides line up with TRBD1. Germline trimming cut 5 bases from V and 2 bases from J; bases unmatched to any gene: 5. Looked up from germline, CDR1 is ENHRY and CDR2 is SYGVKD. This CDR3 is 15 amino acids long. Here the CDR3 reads CAISLGTGSTDTQYF. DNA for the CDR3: TGTGCCATCAGTCTGGGGACAGGGTCCACAGATACGCAGTATTTT.

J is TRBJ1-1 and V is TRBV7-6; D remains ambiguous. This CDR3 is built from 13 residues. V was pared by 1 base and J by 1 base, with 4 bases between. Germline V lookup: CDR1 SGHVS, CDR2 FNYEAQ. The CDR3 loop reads CASSLGQNTEAFF. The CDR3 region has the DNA TGTGCCAGCAGCTTAGGACAGAACACTGAAGCTTTCTTT.

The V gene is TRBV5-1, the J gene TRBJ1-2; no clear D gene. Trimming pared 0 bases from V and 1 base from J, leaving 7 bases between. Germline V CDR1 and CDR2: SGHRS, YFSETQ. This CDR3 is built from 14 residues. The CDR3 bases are TGCGCCAGCAGCTTGGGCGGCTTTAACTATGGCTACACCTTC. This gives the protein CASSLGGFNYGYTF.

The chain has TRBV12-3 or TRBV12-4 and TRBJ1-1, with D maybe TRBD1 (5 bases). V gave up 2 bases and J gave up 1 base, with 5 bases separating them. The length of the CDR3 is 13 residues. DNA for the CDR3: TGTGCCAGCAGTTTAAGGGGGAACACTGAAGCTTTCTTT. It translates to CASSLRGNTEAFF.

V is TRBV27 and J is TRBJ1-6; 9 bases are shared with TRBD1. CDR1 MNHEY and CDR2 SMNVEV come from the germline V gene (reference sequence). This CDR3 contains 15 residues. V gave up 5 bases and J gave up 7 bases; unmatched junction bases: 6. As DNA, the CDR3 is TGTGCCAGCAGTCCCCAGACAGGGGGAAATTCACCCCTCCACTTT. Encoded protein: CASSPQTGGNSPLHF.

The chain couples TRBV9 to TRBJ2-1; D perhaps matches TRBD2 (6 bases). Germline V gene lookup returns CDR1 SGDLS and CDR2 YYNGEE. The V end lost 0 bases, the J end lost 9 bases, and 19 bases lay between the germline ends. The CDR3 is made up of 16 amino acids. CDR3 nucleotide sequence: TGTGCCAGCAGCGTAGGCTCGCTAGGCGGGGTGGGTGAGCAGTTCTTC. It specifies CASSVGSLGGVGEQFF. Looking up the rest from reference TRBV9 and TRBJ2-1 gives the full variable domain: DSGVTQTPKHLITATGQRVTLRCSPRSGDLSVYWYQQSLDQGLQFLIQYYNGEERAKGNILERFSAQQFPDLHSELNLSSLELGDSALYFCASSVGSLGGVGEQFFGPGTRLTVL.

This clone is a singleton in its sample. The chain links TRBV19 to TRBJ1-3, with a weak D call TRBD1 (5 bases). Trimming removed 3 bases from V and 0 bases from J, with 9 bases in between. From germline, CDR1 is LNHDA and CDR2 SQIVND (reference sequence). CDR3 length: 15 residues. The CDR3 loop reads CASSIGDFSGNTIYF. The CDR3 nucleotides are TGTGCCAGTAGTATTGGGGACTTCTCTGGAAACACCATATATTTT.

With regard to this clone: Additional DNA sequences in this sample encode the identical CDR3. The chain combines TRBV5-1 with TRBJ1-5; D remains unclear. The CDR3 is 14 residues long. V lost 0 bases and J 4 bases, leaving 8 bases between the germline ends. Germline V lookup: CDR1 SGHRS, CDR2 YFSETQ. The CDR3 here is CASSLDGGNQPQHF. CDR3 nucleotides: TGCGCCAGCAGCTTGGATGGAGGAAATCAGCCCCAGCATTTT.